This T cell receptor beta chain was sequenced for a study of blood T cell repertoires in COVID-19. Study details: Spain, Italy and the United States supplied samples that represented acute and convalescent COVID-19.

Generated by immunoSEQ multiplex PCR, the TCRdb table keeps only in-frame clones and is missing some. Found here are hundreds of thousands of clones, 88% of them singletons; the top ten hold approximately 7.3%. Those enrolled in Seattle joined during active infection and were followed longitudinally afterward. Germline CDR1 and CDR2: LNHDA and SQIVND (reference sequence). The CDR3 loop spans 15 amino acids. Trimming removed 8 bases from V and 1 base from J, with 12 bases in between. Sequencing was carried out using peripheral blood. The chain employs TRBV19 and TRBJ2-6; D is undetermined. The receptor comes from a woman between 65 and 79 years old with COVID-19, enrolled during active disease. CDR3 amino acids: CASGSLLSGANVLTF. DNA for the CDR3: TGTGCCAGTGGTTCCCTACTATCTGGGGCCAACGTCCTGACTTTC.